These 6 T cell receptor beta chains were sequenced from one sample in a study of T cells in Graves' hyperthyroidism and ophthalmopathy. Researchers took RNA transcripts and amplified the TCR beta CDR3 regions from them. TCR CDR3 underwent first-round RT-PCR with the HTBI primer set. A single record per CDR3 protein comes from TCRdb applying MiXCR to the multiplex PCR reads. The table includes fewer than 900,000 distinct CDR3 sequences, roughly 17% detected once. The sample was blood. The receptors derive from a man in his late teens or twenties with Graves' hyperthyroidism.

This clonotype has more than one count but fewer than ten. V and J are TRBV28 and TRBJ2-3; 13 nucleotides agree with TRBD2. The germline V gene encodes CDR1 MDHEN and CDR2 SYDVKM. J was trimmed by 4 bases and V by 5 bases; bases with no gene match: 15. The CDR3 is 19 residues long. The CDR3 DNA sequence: TGTGCCAGCAGTCCAACCCAATACACTAGCGGGAGGGACCCAGATACGCAGTATTTT. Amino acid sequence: CASSPTQYTSGRDPDTQYF.

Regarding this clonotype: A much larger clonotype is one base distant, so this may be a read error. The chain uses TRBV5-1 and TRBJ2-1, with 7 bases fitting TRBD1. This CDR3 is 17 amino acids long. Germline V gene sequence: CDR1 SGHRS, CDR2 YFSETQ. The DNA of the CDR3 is TGCGCCAGCAGCCTAGGTGAAGGGGGCGGATACTACAATGAGGAGTTCTTC. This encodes CASSLGEGGGYYNEEFF.

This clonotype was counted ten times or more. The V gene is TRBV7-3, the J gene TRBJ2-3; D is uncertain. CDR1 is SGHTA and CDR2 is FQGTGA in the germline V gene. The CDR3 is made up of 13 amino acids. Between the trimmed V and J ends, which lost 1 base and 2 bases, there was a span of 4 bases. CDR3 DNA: TGTGCCAGCAGCTTAATGGTCACAGATACGCAGTATTTT. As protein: CASSLMVTDTQYF. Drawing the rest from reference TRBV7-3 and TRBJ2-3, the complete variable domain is GAGVSQTPSNKVTEKGKYVELRCDPISGHTALYWYRQSLGQGPEFLIYFQGTGAADDSGLPNDRFFAVRPEGSVSTLKIQRTERGDSAVYLCASSLMVTDTQYFGPGTRLTVL.

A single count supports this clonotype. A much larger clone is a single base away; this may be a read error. The CDR3 bases are TGTGCCAGTAGTGCATCTCGGACAGGGGGAGTGAACACTGAAGCTTTCTTT. Translated, it gives CASSASRTGGVNTEAFF. This chain connects TRBV19 to TRBJ1-1; 10 bases agree with TRBD1. Germline-derived CDR1 and CDR2 are LNHDA and SQIVND (reference sequence). J was trimmed by 0 bases and V by 5 bases; bases with no gene match: 9. This CDR3 has 17 amino acids.

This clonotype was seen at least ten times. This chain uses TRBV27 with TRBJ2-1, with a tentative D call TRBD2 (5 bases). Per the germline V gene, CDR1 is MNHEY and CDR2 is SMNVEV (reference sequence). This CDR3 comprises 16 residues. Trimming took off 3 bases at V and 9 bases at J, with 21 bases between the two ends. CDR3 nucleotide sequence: TGTGCCAGCAGTTTTTCAAGGGCGGGCAGTTGGGCTGAGCAGTTCTTC. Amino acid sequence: CASSFSRAGSWAEQFF.

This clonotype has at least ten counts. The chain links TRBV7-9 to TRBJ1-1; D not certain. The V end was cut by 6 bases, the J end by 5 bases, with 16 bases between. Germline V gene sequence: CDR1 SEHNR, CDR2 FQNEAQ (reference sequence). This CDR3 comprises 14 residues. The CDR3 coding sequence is TGTGCCAGCAGTCCCGTGGGTTTTGAGACTGAAGCTTTCTTT. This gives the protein CASSPVGFETEAFF. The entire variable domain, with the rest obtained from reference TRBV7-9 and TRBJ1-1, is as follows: DTGVSQNPRHKITKRGQNVTFRCDPISEHNRLYWYRQTLGQGPEFLTYFQNEAQLEKSRLLSDRFSAERPKGSFSTLEIQRTEQGDSAMYLCASSPVGFETEAFFGQGTRLTVV.